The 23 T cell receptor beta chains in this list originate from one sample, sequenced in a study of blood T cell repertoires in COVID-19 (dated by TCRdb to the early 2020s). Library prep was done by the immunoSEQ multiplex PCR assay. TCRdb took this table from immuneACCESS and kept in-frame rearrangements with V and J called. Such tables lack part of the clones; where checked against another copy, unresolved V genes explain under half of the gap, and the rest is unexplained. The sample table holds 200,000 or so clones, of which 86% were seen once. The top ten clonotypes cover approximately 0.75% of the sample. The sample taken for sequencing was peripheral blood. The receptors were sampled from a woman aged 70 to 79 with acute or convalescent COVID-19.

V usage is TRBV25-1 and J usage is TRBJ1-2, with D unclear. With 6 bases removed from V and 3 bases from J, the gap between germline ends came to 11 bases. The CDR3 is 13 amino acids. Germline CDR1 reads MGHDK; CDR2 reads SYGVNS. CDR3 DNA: TGTGCCAGCAGCCTCCTCCGGGACTATGGCTACACCTTC. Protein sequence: CASSLLRDYGYTF.

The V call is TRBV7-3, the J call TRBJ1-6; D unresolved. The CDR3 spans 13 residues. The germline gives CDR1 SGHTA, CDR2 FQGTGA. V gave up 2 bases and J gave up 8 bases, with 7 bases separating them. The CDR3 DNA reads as TGTGCCAGCAGCTTACAAGCCCATTCACCCCTCCACTTT. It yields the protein CASSLQAHSPLHF. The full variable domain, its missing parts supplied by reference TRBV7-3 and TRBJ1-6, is GAGVSQTPSNKVTEKGKYVELRCDPISGHTALYWYRQSLGQGPEFLIYFQGTGAADDSGLPNDRFFAVRPEGSVSTLKIQRTERGDSAVYLCASSLQAHSPLHFGNGTRLTVT.

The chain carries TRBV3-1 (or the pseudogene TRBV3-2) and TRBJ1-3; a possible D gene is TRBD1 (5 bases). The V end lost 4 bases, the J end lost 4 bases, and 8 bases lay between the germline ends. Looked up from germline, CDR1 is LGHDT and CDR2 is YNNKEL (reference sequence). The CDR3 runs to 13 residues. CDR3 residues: CASSRRGGNTIYF. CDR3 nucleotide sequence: TGTGCCAGCAGCCGACGGGGGGGAAACACCATATATTTT.

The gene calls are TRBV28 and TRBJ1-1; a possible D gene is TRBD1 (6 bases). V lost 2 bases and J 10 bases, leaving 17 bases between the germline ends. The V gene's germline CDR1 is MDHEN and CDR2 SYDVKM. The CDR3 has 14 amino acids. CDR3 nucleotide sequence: TGTGCCAGCAGTTTAGGTCAGGGGTCACAGGGAGCTTTCTTT. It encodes CASSLGQGSQGAFF.

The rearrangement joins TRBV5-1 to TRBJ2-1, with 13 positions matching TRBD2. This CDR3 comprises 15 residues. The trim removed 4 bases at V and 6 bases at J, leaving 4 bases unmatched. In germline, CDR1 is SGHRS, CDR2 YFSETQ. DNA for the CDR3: TGCGCCAGCAGCCCGGGACTAGCGGGAACCAATGAGCAGTTCTTC. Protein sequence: CASSPGLAGTNEQFF.

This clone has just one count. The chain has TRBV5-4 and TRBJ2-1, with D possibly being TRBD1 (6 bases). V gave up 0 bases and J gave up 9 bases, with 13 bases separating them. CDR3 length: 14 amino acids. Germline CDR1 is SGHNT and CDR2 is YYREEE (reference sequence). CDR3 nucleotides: TGTGCCAGCAGCTTGGTAGGGGTAGGGGGTGAGCAGTTCTTC. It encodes CASSLVGVGGEQFF.

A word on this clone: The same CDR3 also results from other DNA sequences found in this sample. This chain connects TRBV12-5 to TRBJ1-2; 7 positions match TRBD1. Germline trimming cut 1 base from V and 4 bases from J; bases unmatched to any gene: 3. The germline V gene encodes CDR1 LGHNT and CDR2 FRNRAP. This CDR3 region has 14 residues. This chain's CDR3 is CASGLAGQLYGYTF. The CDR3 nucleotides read TGTGCTAGTGGTTTGGCGGGACAGCTCTATGGCTACACCTTC.

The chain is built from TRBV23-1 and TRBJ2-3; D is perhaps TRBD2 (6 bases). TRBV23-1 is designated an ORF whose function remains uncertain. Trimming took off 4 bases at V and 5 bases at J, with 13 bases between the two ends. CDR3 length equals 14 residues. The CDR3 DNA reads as TGCGCCAGCAGTCCCTTGGGACTCGAAGATACGCAGTATTTT. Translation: CASSPLGLEDTQYF.

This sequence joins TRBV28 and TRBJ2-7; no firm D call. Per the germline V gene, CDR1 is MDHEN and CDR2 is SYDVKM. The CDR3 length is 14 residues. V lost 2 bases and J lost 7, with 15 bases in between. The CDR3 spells CASSLQAGQLEQYF. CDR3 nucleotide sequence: TGTGCCAGCAGTTTACAGGCAGGTCAGCTGGAGCAGTACTTC.

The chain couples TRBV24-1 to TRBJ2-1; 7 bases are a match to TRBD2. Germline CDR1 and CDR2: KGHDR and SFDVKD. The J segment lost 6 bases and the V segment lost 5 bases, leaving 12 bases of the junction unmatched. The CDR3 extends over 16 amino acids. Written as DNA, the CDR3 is TGTGCCACCAGTGCCCCCCGAGCGGGGACCACCAATGAGCAGTTCTTC. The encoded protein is CATSAPRAGTTNEQFF.

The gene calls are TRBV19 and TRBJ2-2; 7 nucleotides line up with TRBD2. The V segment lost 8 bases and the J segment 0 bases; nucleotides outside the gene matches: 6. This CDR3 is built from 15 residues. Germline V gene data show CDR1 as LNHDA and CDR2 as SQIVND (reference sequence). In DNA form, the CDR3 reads TGTGCCAGTCGTACTAGCGATACGAACACCGGGGAGCTGTTTTTT. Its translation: CASRTSDTNTGELFF.

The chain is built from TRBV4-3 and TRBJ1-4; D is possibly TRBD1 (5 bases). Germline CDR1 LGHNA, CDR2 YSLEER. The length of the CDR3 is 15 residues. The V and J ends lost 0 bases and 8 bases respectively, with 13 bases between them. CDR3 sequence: CASSQEGGGREKLFF. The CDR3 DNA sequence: TGCGCCAGCAGCCAAGAGGGGGGAGGCAGAGAAAAACTGTTTTTT.

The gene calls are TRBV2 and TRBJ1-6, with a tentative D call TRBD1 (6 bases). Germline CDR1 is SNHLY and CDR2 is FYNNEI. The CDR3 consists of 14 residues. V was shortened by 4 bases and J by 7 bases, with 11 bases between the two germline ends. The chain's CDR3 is CASSAGQKNSPLHF. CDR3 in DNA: TGTGCCAGCAGTGCCGGACAGAAAAATTCACCCCTCCACTTT.

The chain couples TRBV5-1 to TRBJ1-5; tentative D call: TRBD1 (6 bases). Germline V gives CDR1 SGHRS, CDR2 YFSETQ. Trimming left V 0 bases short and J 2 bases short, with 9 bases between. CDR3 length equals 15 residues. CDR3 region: CASSLAPGGNQPQHF. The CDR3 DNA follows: TGCGCCAGCAGCTTGGCCCCAGGGGGCAATCAGCCCCAGCATTTT.

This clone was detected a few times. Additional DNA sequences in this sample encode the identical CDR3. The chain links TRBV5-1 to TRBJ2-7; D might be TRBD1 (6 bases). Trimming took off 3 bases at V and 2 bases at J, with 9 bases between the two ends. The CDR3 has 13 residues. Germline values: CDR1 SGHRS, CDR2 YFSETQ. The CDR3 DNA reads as TGCGCCAGCAGCTCGGCAGGGGCCTACGAGCAGTACTTC. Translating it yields CASSSAGAYEQYF.

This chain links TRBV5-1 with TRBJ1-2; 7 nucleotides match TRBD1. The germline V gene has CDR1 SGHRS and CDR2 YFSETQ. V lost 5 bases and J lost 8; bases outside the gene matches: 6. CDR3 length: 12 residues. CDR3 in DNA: TGCGCCAGCAGGAACGACAGGGAGGGCTACACCTTC. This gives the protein CASRNDREGYTF. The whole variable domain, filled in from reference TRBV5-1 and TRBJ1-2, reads KAGVTQTPRYLIKTRGQQVTLSCSPISGHRSVSWYQQTPGQGLQFLFEYFSETQRNKGNFPGRFSGRQFSNSRSEMNVSTLELGDSALYLCASRNDREGYTFGSGTRLTVV.

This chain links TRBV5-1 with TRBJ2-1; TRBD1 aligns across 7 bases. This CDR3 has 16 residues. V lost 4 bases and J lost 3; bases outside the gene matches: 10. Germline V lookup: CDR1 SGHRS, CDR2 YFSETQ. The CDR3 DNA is TGCGCCAGCAGCCCTGAGCCGACAGGGAGCTACAATGAGCAGTTCTTC. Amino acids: CASSPEPTGSYNEQFF.

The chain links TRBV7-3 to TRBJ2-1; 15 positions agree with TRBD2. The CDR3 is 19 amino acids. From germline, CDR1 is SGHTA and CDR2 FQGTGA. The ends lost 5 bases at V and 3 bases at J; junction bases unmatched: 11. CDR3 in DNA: TGTGCCAGCAGCCTATGGGGACTAGCGGGAGGTATAGGCTACAATGAGCAGTTCTTC. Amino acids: CASSLWGLAGGIGYNEQFF.

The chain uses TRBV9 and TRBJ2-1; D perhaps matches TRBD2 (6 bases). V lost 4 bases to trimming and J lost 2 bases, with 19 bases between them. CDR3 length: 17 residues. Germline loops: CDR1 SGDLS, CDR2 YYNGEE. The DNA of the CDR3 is TGTGCCAGCAGCCCCGTAGCGGTCCCCTGGACCTACAATGAGCAGTTCTTC. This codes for CASSPVAVPWTYNEQFF.

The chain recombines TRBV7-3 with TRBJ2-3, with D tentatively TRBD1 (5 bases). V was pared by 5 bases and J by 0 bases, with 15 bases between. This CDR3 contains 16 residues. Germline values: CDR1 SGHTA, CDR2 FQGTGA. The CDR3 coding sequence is TGTGCCAGCAGCAAAAACCCCACAGGTAGCACAGATACGCAGTATTTT. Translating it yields CASSKNPTGSTDTQYF.

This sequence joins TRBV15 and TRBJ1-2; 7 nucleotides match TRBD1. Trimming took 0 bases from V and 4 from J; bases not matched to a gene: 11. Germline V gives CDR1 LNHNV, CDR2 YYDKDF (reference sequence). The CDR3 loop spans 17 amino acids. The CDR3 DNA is TGTGCCACCAGCAGAGATCGGGGGGGACAGTTCCCCTATGGCTACACCTTC. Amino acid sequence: CATSRDRGGQFPYGYTF.

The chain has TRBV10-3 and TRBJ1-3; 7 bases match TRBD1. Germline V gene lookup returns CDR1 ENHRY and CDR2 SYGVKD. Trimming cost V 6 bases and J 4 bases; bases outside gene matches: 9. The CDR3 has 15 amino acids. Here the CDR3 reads CAIRTDRESGNTIYF. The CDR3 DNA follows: TGTGCCATCAGGACAGACAGGGAATCCGGAAACACCATATATTTT.

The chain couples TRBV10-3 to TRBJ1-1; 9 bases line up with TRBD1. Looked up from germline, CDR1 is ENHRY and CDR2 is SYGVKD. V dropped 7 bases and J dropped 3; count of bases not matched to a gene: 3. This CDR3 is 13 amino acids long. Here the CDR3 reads CAINRGRDTEAFF. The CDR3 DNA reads TGTGCCATCAACAGGGGGCGAGACACTGAAGCTTTCTTT.